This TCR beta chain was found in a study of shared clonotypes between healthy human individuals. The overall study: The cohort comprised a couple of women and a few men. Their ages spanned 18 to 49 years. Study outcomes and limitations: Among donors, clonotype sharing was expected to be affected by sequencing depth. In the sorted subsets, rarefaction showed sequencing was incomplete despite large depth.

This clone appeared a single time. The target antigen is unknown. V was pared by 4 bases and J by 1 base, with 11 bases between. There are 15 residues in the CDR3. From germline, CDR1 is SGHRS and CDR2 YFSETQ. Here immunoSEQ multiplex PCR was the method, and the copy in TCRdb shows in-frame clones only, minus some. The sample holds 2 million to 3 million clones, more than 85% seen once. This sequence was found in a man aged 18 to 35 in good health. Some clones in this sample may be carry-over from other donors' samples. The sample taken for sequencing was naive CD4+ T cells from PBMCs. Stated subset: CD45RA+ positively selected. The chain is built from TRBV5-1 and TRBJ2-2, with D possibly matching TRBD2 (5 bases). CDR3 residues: CASSHNRGNTGELFF. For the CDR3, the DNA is TGCGCCAGCAGCCATAATCGGGGGAACACCGGGGAGCTGTTTTTT.